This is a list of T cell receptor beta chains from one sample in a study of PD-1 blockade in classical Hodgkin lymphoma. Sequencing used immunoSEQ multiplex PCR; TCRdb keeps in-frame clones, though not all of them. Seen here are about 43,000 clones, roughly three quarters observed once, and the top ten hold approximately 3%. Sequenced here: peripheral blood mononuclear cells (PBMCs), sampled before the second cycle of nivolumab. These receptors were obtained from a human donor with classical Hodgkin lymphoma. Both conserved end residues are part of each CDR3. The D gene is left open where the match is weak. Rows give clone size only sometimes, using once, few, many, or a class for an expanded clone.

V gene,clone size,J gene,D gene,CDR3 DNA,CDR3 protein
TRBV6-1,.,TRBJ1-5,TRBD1,TGTGCCAGCAGTGTTCTTTTTCCCGACAGGGGGCCGAATCAGCCCCAGCATTTT,CASSVLFPDRGPNQPQHF
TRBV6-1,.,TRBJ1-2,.,TGTGCCAGCAGTGAAGCGGAGGGGTACTATGGCTACACCTTC,CASSEAEGYYGYTF
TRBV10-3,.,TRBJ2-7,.,TGTGCCATCACCCCGGCCAGGGCAGCCACCTACGAGCAGTACTTC,CAITPARAATYEQYF
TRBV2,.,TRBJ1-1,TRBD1,TGTGCCAGCAGGACCCAGGGGGCGCCCACTGAAGCTTTCTTT,CASRTQGAPTEAFF
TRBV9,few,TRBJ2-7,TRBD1,TGTGCCAGCAGCCTGACAGGGGAACGCGAGCAGTACTTC,CASSLTGEREQYF
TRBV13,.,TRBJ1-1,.,TGTGCCAGCAGCTTAGGTTTCACTGAAGCTTTCTTT,CASSLGFTEAFF
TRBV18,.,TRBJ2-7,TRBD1,TGTGCCAGCTCGCAGACAGGGAGCTACGAGCAGTACTTC,CASSQTGSYEQYF
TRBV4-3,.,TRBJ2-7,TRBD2,TGCGCCAGCAGCCAAGAAATTTTTAGCGGGTCCTCCTACGAGCAGTACTTC,CASSQEIFSGSSYEQYF
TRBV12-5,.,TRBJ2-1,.,TGTGCTAGTGCCCAGGGAGGCTACAATGAGCAGTTCTTC,CASAQGGYNEQFF
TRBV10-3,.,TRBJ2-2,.,TGTGCCATCCCCGGGGGCAACACCGGGGAGCTGTTTTTT,CAIPGGNTGELFF
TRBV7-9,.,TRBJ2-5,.,TGTGCCAGCAGCTTTGAGACAAGGGGAGAGACCCAGTACTTC,CASSFETRGETQYF
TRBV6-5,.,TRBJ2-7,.,TGTGCCAGCAGGAGACATCAATGGTACGAGCAGTACTTC,CASRRHQWYEQYF
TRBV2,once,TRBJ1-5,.,TGTGCCAGCAGGATAACCCTTGCCCTGCCCCAGCATTTT,CASRITLALPQHF
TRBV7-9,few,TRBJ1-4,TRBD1,TGTGCCAGCAGCATAGGGACAGGGGTTGAAAAACTGTTTTTT,CASSIGTGVEKLFF
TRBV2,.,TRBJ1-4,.,TGTGCCAGCAGAGGGGAGCCCGAAAAACTGTTTTTT,CASRGEPEKLFF
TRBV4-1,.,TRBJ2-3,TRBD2,TGCGCCAGCAGCCAAGACCCCGGGACTATTAGCACAGATACGCAGTATTTT,CASSQDPGTISTDTQYF
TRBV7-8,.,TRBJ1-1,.,TGTGCCAGCAGCTTAACGTCGGGGGGTATGAACACTGAAGCTTTCTTT,CASSLTSGGMNTEAFF
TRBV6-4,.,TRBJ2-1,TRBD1,TGTGCCAGCAGTGACGAGACAGGGGGCTACAATGAGCAGTTCTTC,CASSDETGGYNEQFF
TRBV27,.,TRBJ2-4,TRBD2,TGTGCCAGCATTGGGGCGGGAGGTGGTGGAGCCAAAAACATTCAGTACTTC,CASIGAGGGGAKNIQYF
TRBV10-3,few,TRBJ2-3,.,TGTGCCATCAGTGAGTCGAGGACAGCTCGCGCAGATACGCAGTATTTT,CAISESRTARADTQYF
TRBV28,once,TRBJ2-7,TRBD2,TGTGCCAGCAGTCCTACGACTAGCGGAAAGGACGAGCAGTACTTC,CASSPTTSGKDEQYF
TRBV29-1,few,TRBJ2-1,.,TGCAGCGTTGAAGAACAAAGCTCCTACAATGAGCAGTTCTTC,CSVEEQSSYNEQFF
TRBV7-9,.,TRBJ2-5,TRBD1,TGTGCCAGCAGCCCGACAGGGGCCGAGACCCAGTACTTC,CASSPTGAETQYF
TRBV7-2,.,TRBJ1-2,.,TGTGCCAGCAGCCTGTCTGGTGGGGACTATGGCTACACCTTC,CASSLSGGDYGYTF
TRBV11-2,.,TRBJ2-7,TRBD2,TGTGCCAGCAGATTCCTAGCGGGACCTTACGAGCAGTACTTC,CASRFLAGPYEQYF
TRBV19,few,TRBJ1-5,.,TGTGCCAGTAGTATAGAAGGGACATTCAATCAGCCCCAGCATTTT,CASSIEGTFNQPQHF
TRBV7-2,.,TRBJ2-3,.,TGTGCCAGCAGCTTGGGTACGGATACGCAGTATTTT,CASSLGTDTQYF
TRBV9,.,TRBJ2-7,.,TGTGCCAGCAGTTCAGCAGGGTATGACGAGCAGTACTTC,CASSSAGYDEQYF
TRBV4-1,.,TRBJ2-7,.,TGCGCCAGCAGTGATGTGGGCTCCTACGAGCAGTACTTC,CASSDVGSYEQYF
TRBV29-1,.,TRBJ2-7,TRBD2,TGCAGCGTTGAAGAGGTGAGCGGGAGACGCGGGCAGTACTTC,CSVEEVSGRRGQYF
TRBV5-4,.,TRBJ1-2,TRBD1,TGTGCCAGCAGCTGGTGGCGGGGGACAGGGGGCGGCTACACCTTC,CASSWWRGTGGGYTF
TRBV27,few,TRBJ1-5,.,TGTGCCAGCAGTTTAGTACCCAGTCAGCCCCAGCATTTT,CASSLVPSQPQHF
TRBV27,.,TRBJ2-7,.,TGTGCCAGCTGGACACTTTACGAGCAGTACTTC,CASWTLYEQYF
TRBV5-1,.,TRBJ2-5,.,TGCGCCAGCAGCTTGGAGTTTGGGGGGACCCAGTACTTC,CASSLEFGGTQYF
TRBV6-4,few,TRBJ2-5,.,TGTGCCAGCAGTGATGGGGCCGGGGGGACCCAGTACTTC,CASSDGAGGTQYF
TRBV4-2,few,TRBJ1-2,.,TGTGCCAGCAGCCAAGATCGCCTGGGACGAAGTGGGGGCTACACCTTC,CASSQDRLGRSGGYTF
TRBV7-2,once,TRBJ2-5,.,TGTGCCAGCAGCTCGGACAGTGGCCTACAAGAGACCCAGTACTTC,CASSSDSGLQETQYF
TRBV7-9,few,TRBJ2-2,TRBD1,TGTGCCAGCAGCCCACCCGGGACAGGGAAGATCGGGGAGCTGTTTTTT,CASSPPGTGKIGELFF
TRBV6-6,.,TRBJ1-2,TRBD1,TGTGCCAGCAGAGGCCGTCCCGGGACAGGTAACGGTGGCTACACCTTC,CASRGRPGTGNGGYTF
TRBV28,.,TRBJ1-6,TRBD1,TGTGCCAGCAGACCCGTCCTGACAGGGTTAAGCTCCTATAATTCACCCCTCCACTTT,CASRPVLTGLSSYNSPLHF
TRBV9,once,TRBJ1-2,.,TGTGCCAGCAGCCCCGGGGGAGAGCCAGAAAACTATGGCTACACCTTC,CASSPGGEPENYGYTF
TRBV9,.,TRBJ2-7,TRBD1,TGTGCCAGCAGCGTAGACACAGGGGGTTCCTACGAGCAGTACTTC,CASSVDTGGSYEQYF
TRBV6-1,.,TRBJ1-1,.,TGTGCCAGCTTAGAAAGGGGCCCAGCGTCTGAAGCTTTCTTT,CASLERGPASEAFF
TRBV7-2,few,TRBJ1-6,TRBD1,TGTGCCAGCAGCTTGGCCGACAGGGGCGAAAATTCACCCCTCCACTTT,CASSLADRGENSPLHF
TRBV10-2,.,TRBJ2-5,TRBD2,TGCGCCAGCGGGATGACGGGAGGGCCGCGAGAGACCCAGTACTTC,CASGMTGGPRETQYF
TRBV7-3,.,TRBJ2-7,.,TGTGCCAGCAGCTCACTAGCAGCCTACGAGCAGTACTTC,CASSSLAAYEQYF
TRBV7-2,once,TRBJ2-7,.,TGTGCCAGCAGCTTAGTGGCCAGCCAGCCCTCCGAGCAGTACTTC,CASSLVASQPSEQYF
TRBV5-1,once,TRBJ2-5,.,TGCGCCAGCAGCTTCAAGGGGCTGCCAGAGACCCAGTACTTC,CASSFKGLPETQYF
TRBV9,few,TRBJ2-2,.,TGTGCCAGCAGCGTATCAGGTCCAACCGGGGAGCTGTTTTTT,CASSVSGPTGELFF
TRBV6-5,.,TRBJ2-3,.,TGTGCCAGCAGTTCCCCGGGTAGCACAGATACGCAGTATTTT,CASSSPGSTDTQYF
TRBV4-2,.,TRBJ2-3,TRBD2,TGTGCCAGCAGCTTGGAGCAGCGGGGGGGCCCAGATACGCAGTATTTT,CASSLEQRGGPDTQYF
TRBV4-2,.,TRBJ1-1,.,TGTGCCAGCAGCCAAGATAGCCGGGGAGGTAGGCCCGAAGCTTTCTTT,CASSQDSRGGRPEAFF
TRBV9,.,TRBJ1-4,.,TGTGCCAGCAGCGTAGGGGCGTCTAATGAAAAACTGTTTTTT,CASSVGASNEKLFF
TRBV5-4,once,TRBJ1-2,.,TGTGCCAGCAGCCCGCAGATTAACTATGGCTACACCTTC,CASSPQINYGYTF
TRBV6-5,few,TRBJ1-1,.,TGTGCCAGCAGTTACGCCCTTGACGGTAGGAACACTGAAGCTTTCTTT,CASSYALDGRNTEAFF